The rows below give T cell receptor beta chains drawn from one sample of a study of T cells in localized non-small cell lung cancer. Clones were read by immunoSEQ multiplex PCR, and TCRdb kept only the in-frame ones, dropping some. The top ten clones hold roughly 17% of a sample with 48,000 or so clones, about 72% of them seen once. The sample in question was peripheral blood, obtained before any cancer treatment. The receptors derive from a man aged 40-75 years with stage I squamous cell lung carcinoma. The CDR3 runs from the conserved cysteine through the conserved F or W. Each record gives: clone size, D gene, V gene, J gene, CDR3 protein, CDR3 DNA. The D gene is left open where the match is weak. Rows give clone size only sometimes, using once, few, many, or a class for an expanded clone.

>NA|NA|TRBV5-5|TRBJ1-3
CASSRGTTGNTIYF
TGTGCCAGCAGCCGCGGGACTACTGGAAACACCATATATTTT
>NA|TRBD2|TRBV4-2|TRBJ2-3
CASSQDRLAGARAQYF
TGTGCCAGCAGCCAAGATCGACTAGCGGGAGCCCGGGCGCAGTATTTT
>NA|NA|TRBV30|TRBJ1-1
CAWMWVERNTEAFF
TGTGCCTGGATGTGGGTCGAGAGAAACACTGAAGCTTTCTTT
>NA|NA|TRBV7-3|TRBJ2-5
CASSLNVRETQYF
TGTGCCAGCAGCTTAAATGTTCGGGAGACCCAGTACTTC
>few|NA|TRBV28|TRBJ1-2
CASSLSSGVYGYTF
TGTGCCAGCAGTTTAAGTTCGGGTGTCTATGGCTACACCTTC
>NA|TRBD1|TRBV28|TRBJ2-2
CASSRGTANTGELFF
TGTGCCAGCAGCCGAGGGACAGCTAACACCGGGGAGCTGTTTTTT
>NA|NA|TRBV4-3|TRBJ2-7
CASSQDKESRREQYF
TGCGCCAGCAGCCAAGATAAAGAAAGCAGGCGTGAGCAGTACTTC
>NA|NA|TRBV19|TRBJ2-1
CASTKDISSYNEQFF
TGTGCCAGTACTAAAGACATTAGCTCCTACAATGAGCAGTTCTTC
>NA|NA|TRBV14|TRBJ2-7
CASSRGRGIYEQYF
TGTGCCAGCAGCCGGGGTAGAGGGATCTACGAGCAGTACTTC
>NA|NA|TRBV1|TRBJ2-7
CTSSANRSVCEQYF
TGCACCAGCAGCGCCAACAGGTCAGTGTGCGAGCAGTACTTC
>NA|NA|TRBV29-1|TRBJ1-2
CSVVYDGYTF
TGCAGCGTTGTCTACGATGGCTACACCTTC
>NA|NA|TRBV29-1|TRBJ1-2
CSVEYRGGYTF
TGCAGCGTTGAATACCGGGGGGGCTACACCTTC
>NA|TRBD1|TRBV19|TRBJ2-6
CASRRDSFASGANVLTF
TGTGCCAGTAGAAGGGACAGTTTCGCGTCTGGGGCCAACGTCCTGACTTTC
>NA|TRBD1|TRBV4-2|TRBJ1-6
CASSQAGGPLHF
TGTGCCAGCAGCCAAGCAGGGGGGCCCCTCCACTTT
>NA|NA|TRBV28|TRBJ1-3
CASRLQGRSGNTIYF
TGTGCCAGCAGACTACAGGGACGGTCGGGAAACACCATATATTTT
>NA|NA|TRBV2|TRBJ1-1
CASGIGAEAFF
TGTGCCAGCGGAATTGGGGCTGAAGCTTTCTTT
>NA|TRBD1|TRBV9|TRBJ1-2
CASSVAVGQGGYGYTF
TGTGCCAGCAGCGTAGCTGTCGGACAGGGTGGCTATGGCTACACCTTC
>NA|NA|TRBV11-3|TRBJ2-5
CASSSRGVQETQYF
TGTGCCAGCAGCTCAAGGGGGGTTCAAGAGACCCAGTACTTC
>NA|TRBD1|TRBV5-1|TRBJ2-7
CASSPRGTGIDEQYF
TGCGCCAGCAGCCCCCGTGGGACAGGGATCGACGAGCAGTACTTC
>NA|NA|TRBV30|TRBJ1-3
CAWSPSSSGNTIYF
TGTGCCTGGAGTCCATCCTCCTCTGGAAACACCATATATTTT
>few|NA|TRBV2|TRBJ2-7
CASSEGFSARSYEQYF
TGTGCCAGCAGTGAAGGTTTTAGTGCCCGCTCCTACGAGCAGTACTTC
>NA|NA|TRBV30|TRBJ1-5
CAWSAQQLSNQPQHF
TGTGCCTGGAGTGCACAACAGCTTAGCAATCAGCCCCAGCATTTT
>few|NA|TRBV4-1|TRBJ2-2
CASSPRTDTNTGELFF
TGCGCCAGCAGCCCCCGAACGGACACCAACACCGGGGAGCTGTTTTTT
>NA|TRBD1|TRBV6-5|TRBJ1-1
CASSQTGYTEAFF
TGTGCCAGCAGCCAGACAGGGTACACTGAAGCTTTCTTT
>NA|NA|TRBV30|TRBJ2-2
CAWSSDTGELFF
TGTGCCTGGAGTTCCGACACCGGGGAGCTGTTTTTT
>NA|NA|TRBV7-6|TRBJ2-7
CASSLAGGYEQYF
TGTGCCAGCAGCTTAGCCGGCGGGTACGAGCAGTACTTC